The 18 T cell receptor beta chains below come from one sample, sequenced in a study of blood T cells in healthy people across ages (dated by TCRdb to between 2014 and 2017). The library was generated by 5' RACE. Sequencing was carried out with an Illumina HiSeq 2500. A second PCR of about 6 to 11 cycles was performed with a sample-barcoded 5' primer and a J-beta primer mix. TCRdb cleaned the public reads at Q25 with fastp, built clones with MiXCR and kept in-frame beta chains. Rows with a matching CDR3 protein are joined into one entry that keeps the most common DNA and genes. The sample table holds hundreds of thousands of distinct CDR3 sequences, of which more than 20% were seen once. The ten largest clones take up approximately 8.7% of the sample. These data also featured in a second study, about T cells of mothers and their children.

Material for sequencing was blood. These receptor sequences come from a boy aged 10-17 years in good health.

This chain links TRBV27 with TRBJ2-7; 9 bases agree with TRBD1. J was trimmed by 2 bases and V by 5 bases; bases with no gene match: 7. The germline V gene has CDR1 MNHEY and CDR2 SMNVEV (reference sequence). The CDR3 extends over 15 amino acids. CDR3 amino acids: CASSQGQGPAYEQYF. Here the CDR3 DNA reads TGTGCCAGCAGTCAAGGACAGGGGCCGGCCTACGAGCAGTACTTC.

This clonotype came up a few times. The CDR3 reads CASSQGHPFANTGELFF. Written as DNA, the CDR3 is TGTGCCAGCAGCCAAGGACACCCGTTCGCGAACACCGGGGAGCTGTTTTTT. The genes are TRBV7-9 and TRBJ2-2, with D maybe TRBD1 (5 bases). With 5 bases removed from V and 0 bases from J, the gap between germline ends came to 16 bases. Germline CDR1 is SEHNR and CDR2 is FQNEAQ (reference sequence). The CDR3 has 17 amino acids. The variable domain in full, with the rest retrieved from reference TRBV7-9 and TRBJ2-2, is DTGVSQNPRHKITKRGQNVTFRCDPISEHNRLYWYRQTLGQGPEFLTYFQNEAQLEKSRLLSDRFSAERPKGSFSTLEIQRTEQGDSAMYLCASSQGHPFANTGELFFGEGSRLTVL.

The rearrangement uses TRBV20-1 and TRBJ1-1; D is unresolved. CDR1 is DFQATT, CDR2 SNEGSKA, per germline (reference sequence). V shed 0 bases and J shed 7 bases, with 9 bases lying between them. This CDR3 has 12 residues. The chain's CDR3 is CSARDLGLEAFF. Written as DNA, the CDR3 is TGCAGTGCTAGAGATTTGGGCCTTGAAGCTTTCTTT.

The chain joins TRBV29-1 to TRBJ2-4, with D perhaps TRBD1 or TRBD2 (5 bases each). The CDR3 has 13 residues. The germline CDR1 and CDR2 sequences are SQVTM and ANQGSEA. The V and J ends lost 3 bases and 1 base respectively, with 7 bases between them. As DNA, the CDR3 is TGCAGCGTTGAGGGGGATGCCAAAAACATTCAGTACTTC. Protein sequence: CSVEGDAKNIQYF.

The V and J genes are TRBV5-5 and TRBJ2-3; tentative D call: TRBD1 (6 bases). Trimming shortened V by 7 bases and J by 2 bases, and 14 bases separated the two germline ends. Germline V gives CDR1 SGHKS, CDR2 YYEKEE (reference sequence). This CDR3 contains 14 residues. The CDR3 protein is CASRLGAHTDTQYF. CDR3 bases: TGTGCCAGCCGGTTGGGGGCCCACACAGATACGCAGTATTTT.

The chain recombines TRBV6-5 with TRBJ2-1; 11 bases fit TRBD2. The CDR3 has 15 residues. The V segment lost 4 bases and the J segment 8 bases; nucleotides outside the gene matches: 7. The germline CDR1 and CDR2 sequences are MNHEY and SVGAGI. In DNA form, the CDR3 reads TGTGCCAGCAGTTCAGGACTAGCGGGTGCCTATGAGCAGTTCTTC. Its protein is CASSSGLAGAYEQFF.

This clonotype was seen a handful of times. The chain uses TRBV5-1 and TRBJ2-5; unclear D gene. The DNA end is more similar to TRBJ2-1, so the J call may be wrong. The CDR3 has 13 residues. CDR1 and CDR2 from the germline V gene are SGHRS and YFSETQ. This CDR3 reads CASSLDYYNEQFF. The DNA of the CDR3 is TGCGCCAGCAGCTTGGACTACTACAATGAGCAGTTCTTC.

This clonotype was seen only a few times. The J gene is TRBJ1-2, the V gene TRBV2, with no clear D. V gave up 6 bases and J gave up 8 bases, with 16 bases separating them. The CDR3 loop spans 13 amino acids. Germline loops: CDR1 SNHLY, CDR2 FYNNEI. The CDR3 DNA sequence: TGTGCCAGCAGCGATTCCGACCGGATCGGCTACACCTTC. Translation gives CASSDSDRIGYTF.

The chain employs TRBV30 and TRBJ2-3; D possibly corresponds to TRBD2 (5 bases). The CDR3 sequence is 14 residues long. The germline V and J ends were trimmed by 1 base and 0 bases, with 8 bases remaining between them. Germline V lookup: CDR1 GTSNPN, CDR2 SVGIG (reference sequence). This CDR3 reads CAWSGGRSTDTQYF. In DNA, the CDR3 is TGTGCCTGGAGTGGCGGGCGAAGCACAGATACGCAGTATTTT.

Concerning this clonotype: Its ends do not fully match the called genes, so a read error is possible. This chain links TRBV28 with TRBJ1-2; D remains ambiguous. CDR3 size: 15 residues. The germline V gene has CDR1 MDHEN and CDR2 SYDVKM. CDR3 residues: CANSSRLQTHYGYTF. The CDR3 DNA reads TGTGCCAACAGTTCCCGACTGCAGACACACTATGGCTACACCTTC.

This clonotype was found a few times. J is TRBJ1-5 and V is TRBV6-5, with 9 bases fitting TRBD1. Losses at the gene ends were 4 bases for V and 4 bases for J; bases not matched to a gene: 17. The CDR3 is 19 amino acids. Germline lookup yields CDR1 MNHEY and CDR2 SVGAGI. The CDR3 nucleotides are TGTGCCAGCAGTTGTCAGCCGGGACAGGGTAATCGGGAGAATCAGCCCCAGCATTTT. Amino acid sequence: CASSCQPGQGNRENQPQHF.

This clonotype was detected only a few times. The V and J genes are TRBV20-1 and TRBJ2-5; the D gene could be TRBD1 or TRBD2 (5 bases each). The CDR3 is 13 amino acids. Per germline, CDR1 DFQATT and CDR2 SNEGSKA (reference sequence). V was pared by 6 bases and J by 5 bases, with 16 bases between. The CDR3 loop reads CSARDPTRETQYF. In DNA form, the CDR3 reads TGCAGTGCCCGGGACCCGACGAGGGAGACCCAGTACTTC.

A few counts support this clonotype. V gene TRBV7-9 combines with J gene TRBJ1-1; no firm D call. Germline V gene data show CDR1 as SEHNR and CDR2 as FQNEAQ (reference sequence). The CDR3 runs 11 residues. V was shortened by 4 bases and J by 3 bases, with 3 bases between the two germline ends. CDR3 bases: TGTGCCAGCAGCTCTCACACTGAAGCTTTCTTT. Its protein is CASSSHTEAFF.

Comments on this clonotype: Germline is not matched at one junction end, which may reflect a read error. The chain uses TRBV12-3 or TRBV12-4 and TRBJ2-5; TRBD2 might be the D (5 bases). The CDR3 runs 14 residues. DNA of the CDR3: TGTGCCAGCGGCATCGACGGGAAGCAGAAGGCCCAGTATTTC. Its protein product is CASGIDGKQKAQYF.

CDR3 DNA sequence: TGTGCCAGCAGGCCACCGGGACAAAAACTGTTTTTT. The encoded protein is CASRPPGQKLFF. The V and J genes are TRBV28 and TRBJ1-4; a weak D match, TRBD1 (5 bases). Germline assignment: CDR1 MDHEN and CDR2 SYDVKM. The V gene lost 6 bases and the J gene lost 9 bases, with 11 bases spanning the gap. This CDR3 region has 12 residues.

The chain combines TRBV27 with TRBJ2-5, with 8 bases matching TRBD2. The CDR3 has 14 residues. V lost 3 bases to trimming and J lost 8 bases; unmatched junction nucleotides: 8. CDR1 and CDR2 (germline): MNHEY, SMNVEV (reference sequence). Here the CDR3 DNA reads TGTGCCAGCAGTTTCTCGGGAGGGTCGGGCACCCAGTACTTC. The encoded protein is CASSFSGGSGTQYF.

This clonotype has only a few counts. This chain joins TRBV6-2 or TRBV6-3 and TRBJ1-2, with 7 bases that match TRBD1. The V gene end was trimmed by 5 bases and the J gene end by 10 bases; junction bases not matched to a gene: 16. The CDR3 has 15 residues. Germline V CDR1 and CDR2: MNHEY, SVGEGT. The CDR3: CASSRVQWETGLYTF. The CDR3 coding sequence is TGTGCCAGCAGTCGCGTCCAATGGGAGACAGGGCTCTACACCTTC.

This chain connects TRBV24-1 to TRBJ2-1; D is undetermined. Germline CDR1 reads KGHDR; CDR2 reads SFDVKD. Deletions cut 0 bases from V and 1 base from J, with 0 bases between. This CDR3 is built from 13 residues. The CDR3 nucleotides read TGTGCCACCAGTGATTTGTCCTACAATGAGCAGTTCTTC. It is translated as CATSDLSYNEQFF.